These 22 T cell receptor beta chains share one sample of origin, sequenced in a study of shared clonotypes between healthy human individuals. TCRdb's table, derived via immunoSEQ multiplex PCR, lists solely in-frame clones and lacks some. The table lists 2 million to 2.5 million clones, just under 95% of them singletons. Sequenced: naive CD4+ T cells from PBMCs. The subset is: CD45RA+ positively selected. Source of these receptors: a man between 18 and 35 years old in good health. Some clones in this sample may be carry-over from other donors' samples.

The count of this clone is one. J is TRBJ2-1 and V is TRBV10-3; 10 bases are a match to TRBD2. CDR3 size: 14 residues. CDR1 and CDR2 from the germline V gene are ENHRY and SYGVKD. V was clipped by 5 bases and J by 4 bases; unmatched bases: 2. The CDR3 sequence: CAISQREGYNEQFF. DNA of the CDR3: TGTGCCATCAGTCAGCGGGAGGGATACAATGAGCAGTTCTTC.

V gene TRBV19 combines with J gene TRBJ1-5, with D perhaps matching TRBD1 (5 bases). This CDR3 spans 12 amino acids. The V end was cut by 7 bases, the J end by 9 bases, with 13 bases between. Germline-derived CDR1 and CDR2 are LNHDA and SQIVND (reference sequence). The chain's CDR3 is CASMGLLGPQHF. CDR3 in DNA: TGTGCCAGTATGGGGCTTCTAGGGCCCCAGCATTTT.

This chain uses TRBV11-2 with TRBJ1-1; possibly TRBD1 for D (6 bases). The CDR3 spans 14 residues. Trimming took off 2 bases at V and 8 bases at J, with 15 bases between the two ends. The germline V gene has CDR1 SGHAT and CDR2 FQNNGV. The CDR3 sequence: CASSLYLAGQEAFF. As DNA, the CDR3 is TGTGCCAGCAGCTTATACCTGGCTGGACAGGAAGCTTTCTTT.

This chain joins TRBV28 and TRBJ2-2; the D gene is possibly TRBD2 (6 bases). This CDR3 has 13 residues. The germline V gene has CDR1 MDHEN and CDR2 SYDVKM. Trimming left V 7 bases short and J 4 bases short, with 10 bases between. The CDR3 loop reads CASNRRGTGELFF. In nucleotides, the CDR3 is TGTGCCAGCAATAGGCGGGGCACCGGGGAGCTGTTTTTT.

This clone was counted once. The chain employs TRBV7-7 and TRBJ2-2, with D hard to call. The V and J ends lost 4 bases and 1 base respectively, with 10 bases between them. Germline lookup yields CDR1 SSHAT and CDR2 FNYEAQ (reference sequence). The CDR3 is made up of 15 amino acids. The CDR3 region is CASSSLPGNTGELFF. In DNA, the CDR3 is TGTGCCAGCAGCTCCTTACCCGGGAACACCGGGGAGCTGTTTTTT.

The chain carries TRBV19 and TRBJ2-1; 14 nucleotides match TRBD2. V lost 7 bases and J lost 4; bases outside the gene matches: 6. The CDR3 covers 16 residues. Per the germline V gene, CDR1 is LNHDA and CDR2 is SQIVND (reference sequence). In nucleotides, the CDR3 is TGTGCCAGTATCGGACTAGCGGGAGGTTTTTACAATGAGCAGTTCTTC. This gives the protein CASIGLAGGFYNEQFF.

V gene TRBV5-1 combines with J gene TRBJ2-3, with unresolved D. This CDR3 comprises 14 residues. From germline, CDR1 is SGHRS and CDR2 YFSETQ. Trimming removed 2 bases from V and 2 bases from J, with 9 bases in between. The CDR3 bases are TGCGCCAGCAGCTTCGCTGGGTACACAGATACGCAGTATTTT. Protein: CASSFAGYTDTQYF. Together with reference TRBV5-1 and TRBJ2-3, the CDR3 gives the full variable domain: KAGVTQTPRYLIKTRGQQVTLSCSPISGHRSVSWYQQTPGQGLQFLFEYFSETQRNKGNFPGRFSGRQFSNSRSEMNVSTLELGDSALYLCASSFAGYTDTQYFGPGTRLTVL.

The CDR3 loop is CASSLARAGWADEQYF. CDR3 coding DNA: TGTGCCAGCAGCTTAGCCCGGGCAGGGTGGGCGGACGAGCAGTACTTC. V and J are TRBV7-9 and TRBJ2-7; D may be TRBD1 (5 bases). V was clipped by 0 bases and J by 5 bases, with 17 bases between them. The CDR3 totals 16 residues. The germline CDR1 and CDR2 sequences are SEHNR and FQNEAQ (reference sequence).

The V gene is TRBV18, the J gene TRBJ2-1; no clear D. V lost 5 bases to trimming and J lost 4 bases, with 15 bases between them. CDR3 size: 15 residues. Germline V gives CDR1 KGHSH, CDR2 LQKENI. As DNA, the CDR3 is TGTGCCAGCTCAACAACCGTGTCTGGTTACAATGAGCAGTTCTTC. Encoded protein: CASSTTVSGYNEQFF.

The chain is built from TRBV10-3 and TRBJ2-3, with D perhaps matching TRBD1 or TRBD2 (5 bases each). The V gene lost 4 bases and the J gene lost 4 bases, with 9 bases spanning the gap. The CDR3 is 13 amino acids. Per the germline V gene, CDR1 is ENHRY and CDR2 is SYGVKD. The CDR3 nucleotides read TGTGCCATCAGTGTGAGGGGCTCAGATACGCAGTATTTT. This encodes CAISVRGSDTQYF.

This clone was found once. CDR3 region: CASSLAVTNEQFF. The CDR3 nucleotides are TGCGCCAGCAGCTTGGCCGTTACGAATGAGCAGTTCTTC. The chain carries TRBV5-1 and TRBJ2-1; D is uncertain. This CDR3 has 13 residues. V was trimmed by 0 bases and J by 7 bases, leaving 8 bases between them. Germline CDR1 is SGHRS and CDR2 is YFSETQ.

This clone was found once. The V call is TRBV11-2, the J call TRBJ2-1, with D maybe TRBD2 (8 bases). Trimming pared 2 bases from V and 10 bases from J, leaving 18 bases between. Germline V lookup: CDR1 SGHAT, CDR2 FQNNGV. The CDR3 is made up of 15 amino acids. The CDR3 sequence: CASSLWLAGRGEQFF. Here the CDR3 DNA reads TGTGCCAGCAGCTTATGGCTAGCGGGCAGGGGGGAGCAGTTCTTC.

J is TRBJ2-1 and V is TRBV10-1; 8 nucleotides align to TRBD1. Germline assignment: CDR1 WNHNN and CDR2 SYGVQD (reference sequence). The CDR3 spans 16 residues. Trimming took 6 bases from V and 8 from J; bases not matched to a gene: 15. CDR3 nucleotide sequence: TGCGCCAGCAGCGCGGGCCGGACAGGGTTTGTCGATGAGCAGTTCTTC. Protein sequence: CASSAGRTGFVDEQFF.

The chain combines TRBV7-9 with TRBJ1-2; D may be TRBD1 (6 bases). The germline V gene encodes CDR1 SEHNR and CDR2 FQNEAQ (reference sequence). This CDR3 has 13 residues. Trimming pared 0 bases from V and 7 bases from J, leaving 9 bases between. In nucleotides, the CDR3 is TGTGCCAGCAGCTTAGCCTACAGGGCTGGCTACACCTTC. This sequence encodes CASSLAYRAGYTF.

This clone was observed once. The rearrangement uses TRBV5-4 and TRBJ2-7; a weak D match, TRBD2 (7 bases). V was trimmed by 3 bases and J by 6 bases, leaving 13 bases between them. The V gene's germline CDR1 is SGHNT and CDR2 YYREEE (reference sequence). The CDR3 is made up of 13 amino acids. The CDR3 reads CASSSAGAGEQYF. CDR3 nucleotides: TGTGCCAGCAGCTCGGCGGGGGCTGGCGAGCAGTACTTC. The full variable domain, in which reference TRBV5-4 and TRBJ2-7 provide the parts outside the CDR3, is ETGVTQSPTHLIKTRGQQVTLRCSSQSGHNTVSWYQQALGQGPQFIFQYYREEENGRGNFPPRFSGLQFPNYSSELNVNALELDDSALYLCASSSAGAGEQYFGPGTRLTVT.

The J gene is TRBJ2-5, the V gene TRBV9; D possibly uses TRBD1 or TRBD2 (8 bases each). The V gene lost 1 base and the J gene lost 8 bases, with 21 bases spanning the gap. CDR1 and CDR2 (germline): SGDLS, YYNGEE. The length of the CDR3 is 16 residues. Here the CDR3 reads CASSVTTGGAGATQYF. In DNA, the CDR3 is TGTGCCAGCAGCGTAACAACAGGGGGAGCGGGGGCTACCCAGTACTTC.

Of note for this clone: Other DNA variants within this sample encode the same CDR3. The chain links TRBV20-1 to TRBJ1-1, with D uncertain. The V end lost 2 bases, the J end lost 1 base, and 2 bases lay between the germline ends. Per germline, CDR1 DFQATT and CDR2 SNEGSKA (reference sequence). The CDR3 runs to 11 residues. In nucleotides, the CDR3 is TGCAGTGCTAGATCGAACACTGAAGCTTTCTTT. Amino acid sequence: CSARSNTEAFF.

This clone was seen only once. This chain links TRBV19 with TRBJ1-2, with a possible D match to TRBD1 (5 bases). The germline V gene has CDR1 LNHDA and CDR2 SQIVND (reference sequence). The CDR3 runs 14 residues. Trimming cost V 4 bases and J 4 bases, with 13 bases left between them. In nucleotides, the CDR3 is TGTGCCAGTAGTAGCCTCACAGGTATCTATGGCTACACCTTC. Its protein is CASSSLTGIYGYTF.

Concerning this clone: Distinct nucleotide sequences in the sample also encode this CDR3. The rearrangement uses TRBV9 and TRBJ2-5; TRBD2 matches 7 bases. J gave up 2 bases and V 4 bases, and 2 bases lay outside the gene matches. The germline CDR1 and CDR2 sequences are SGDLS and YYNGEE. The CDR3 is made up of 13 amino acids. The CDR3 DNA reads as TGTGCCAGCAGCCCGGGGGGACAAGAGACCCAGTACTTC. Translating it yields CASSPGGQETQYF. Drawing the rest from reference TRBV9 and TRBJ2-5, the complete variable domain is DSGVTQTPKHLITATGQRVTLRCSPRSGDLSVYWYQQSLDQGLQFLIQYYNGEERAKGNILERFSAQQFPDLHSELNLSSLELGDSALYFCASSPGGQETQYFGPGTRLLVL.

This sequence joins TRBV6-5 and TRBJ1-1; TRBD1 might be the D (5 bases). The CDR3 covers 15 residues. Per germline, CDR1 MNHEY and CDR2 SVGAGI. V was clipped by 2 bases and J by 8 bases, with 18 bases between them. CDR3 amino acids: CASSYRPWGSKEAFF. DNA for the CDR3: TGTGCCAGCAGTTACCGACCGTGGGGCAGTAAGGAAGCTTTCTTT.

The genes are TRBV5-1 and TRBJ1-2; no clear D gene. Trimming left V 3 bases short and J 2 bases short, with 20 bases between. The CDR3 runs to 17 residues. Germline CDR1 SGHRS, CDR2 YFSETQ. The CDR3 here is CASSWGGEARTNYGYTF. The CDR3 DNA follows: TGCGCCAGCAGCTGGGGTGGGGAGGCCCGGACCAACTATGGCTACACCTTC.

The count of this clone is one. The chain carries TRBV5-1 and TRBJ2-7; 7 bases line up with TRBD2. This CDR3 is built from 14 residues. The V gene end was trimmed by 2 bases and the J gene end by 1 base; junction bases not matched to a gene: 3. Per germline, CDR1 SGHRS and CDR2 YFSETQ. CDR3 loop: CASSFLRGSYEQYF. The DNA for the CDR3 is TGCGCCAGCAGCTTTTTGCGGGGGTCCTACGAGCAGTACTTC. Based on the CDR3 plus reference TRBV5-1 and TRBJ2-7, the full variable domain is KAGVTQTPRYLIKTRGQQVTLSCSPISGHRSVSWYQQTPGQGLQFLFEYFSETQRNKGNFPGRFSGRQFSNSRSEMNVSTLELGDSALYLCASSFLRGSYEQYFGPGTRLTVT.